One and the same sample provided the 24 T cell receptor beta chains below, sequenced in a study of blood T cell repertoires in COVID-19. Clones were read by immunoSEQ multiplex PCR, and TCRdb kept only the in-frame ones, dropping some. The sample lists about 270,000 clones, 82% occurring once. The material sequenced was peripheral blood. The receptor source for this set is a young woman with acute or convalescent COVID-19.

This clone showed up just a few times. V gene TRBV10-2 combines with J gene TRBJ1-6; tentatively, D is TRBD1 (6 bases). This CDR3 spans 16 amino acids. Trimming left V 1 base short and J 5 bases short, with 12 bases between. Germline CDR1 reads WSHSY; CDR2 reads SAAADI. CDR3 loop: CASSEFSGTNNSPLHF. The CDR3, as DNA: TGCGCCAGCAGTGAGTTCAGTGGGACAAATAATTCACCCCTCCACTTT.

CDR3 nucleotide sequence: TGTGCCAGCAGTTTGGCCCGGGCCTACGAGCAGTACTTC. The encoded protein is CASSLARAYEQYF. The chain links TRBV27 to TRBJ2-7; no definite D call. CDR1 and CDR2 from the germline V gene are MNHEY and SMNVEV (reference sequence). V lost 3 bases and J 2 bases, leaving 8 bases between the germline ends. The CDR3 sequence is 13 residues long.

This clone was counted only a few times. The genes are TRBV9 and TRBJ2-1, with D possibly TRBD2 on 6 matching bases. V lost 4 bases and J lost 9, with 17 bases in between. CDR3 length: 14 residues. Per the germline V gene, CDR1 is SGDLS and CDR2 is YYNGEE. The CDR3 reads CASSLGTPGGEQFF. As DNA, the CDR3 is TGTGCCAGCAGCTTAGGGACTCCAGGTGGTGAGCAGTTCTTC.

The rearrangement joins TRBV6-5 to TRBJ2-7, with no clear D. The CDR3 totals 16 residues. Trimming took 0 bases from V and 2 from J, leaving 14 bases between them. In germline, CDR1 is MNHEY, CDR2 SVGAGI. The CDR3 region has the DNA TGTGCCAGCAGTTACTCGACTTTCTCCCTTCCCTACGAGCAGTACTTC. It codes for CASSYSTFSLPYEQYF.

The rearrangement links TRBV6-2 or TRBV6-3 to TRBJ2-5; TRBD1 matches 12 bases. V was pared by 7 bases and J by 5 bases, with 14 bases of the junction left unmatched. Germline V gene sequence: CDR1 MNHEY, CDR2 SVGEGT. CDR3 length: 17 residues. The CDR3 sequence is CASNPPSGQGARETQYF. CDR3 nucleotide sequence: TGTGCCAGCAACCCCCCGTCGGGACAGGGGGCGCGGGAGACCCAGTACTTC.

This clone was seen more than once but under ten times. V gene TRBV29-1 combines with J gene TRBJ1-2, with D perhaps matching TRBD1 (5 bases). The V end was cut by 0 bases, the J end by 7 bases, with 15 bases between. In germline, CDR1 is SQVTM, CDR2 ANQGSEA. The CDR3 is 14 amino acids. The DNA for the CDR3 is TGCAGCGTTGAAGATAGGGGCAGGGCTGCTGGCTACACCTTC. This sequence encodes CSVEDRGRAAGYTF.

This chain connects TRBV11-2 to TRBJ1-1, with D maybe TRBD1 (5 bases). This CDR3 is 16 amino acids long. Germline values: CDR1 SGHAT, CDR2 FQNNGV. V dropped 4 bases and J dropped 0 bases, with 15 bases sitting between them. The CDR3 here is CASSSWRTRMNTEAFF. CDR3 nucleotides: TGTGCCAGCAGCTCCTGGCGGACACGGATGAACACTGAAGCTTTCTTT.

This chain connects TRBV2 to TRBJ2-5; no reliable D call. The CDR3 has 14 residues. V lost 5 bases to trimming and J lost 4 bases, with 14 bases between them. Germline CDR1 and CDR2: SNHLY and FYNNEI. CDR3 protein: CASSPLVTSETQYF. The CDR3 coding sequence is TGTGCCAGCAGTCCCCTGGTGACTTCAGAGACCCAGTACTTC.

CDR3 in amino acids: CASSLNRGGSYNEQFF. The CDR3 DNA is TGTGCCAGCAGCTTGAATCGCGGGGGCTCCTACAATGAGCAGTTCTTC. V and J are TRBV5-5 and TRBJ2-1, with 7 bases fitting TRBD2. Trimming at V came to 1 base and at J to 0 bases, leaving 4 bases not matched to a gene. Germline V CDR1 and CDR2: SGHKS, YYEKEE (reference sequence). This CDR3 has 16 residues.

There are a few counts of this clone. The chain uses TRBV14 and TRBJ1-1; a possible D gene is TRBD1 (5 bases). The CDR3 sequence is 15 residues long. Germline V gives CDR1 SGHDN, CDR2 FVKESK. Trimming cost V 4 bases and J 7 bases, with 19 bases left between them. CDR3 sequence: CASSPGGFLRNEAFF. The CDR3 region has the DNA TGTGCCAGCAGCCCGGGGGGGTTCCTCAGGAATGAAGCTTTCTTT.

The chain links TRBV4-3 to TRBJ2-7, with 8 bases lining up with TRBD2. The CDR3 covers 15 residues. The germline gives CDR1 LGHNA, CDR2 YSLEER. Trimming at V came to 4 bases and at J to 3 bases, leaving 8 bases not matched to a gene. The DNA of the CDR3 is TGCGCCAGCAGCCTCGATCGGGGGGGGAACTACGAGCAGTACTTC. Translating it yields CASSLDRGGNYEQYF.

The chain links TRBV6-8 to TRBJ1-3, with no clear D. The ends were cut back, 6 bases at V and 0 bases at J, with 9 bases in the middle. There are 14 residues in the CDR3. From germline, CDR1 is MNHGY and CDR2 SAAAGT. CDR3 loop: CASSEGPSGNTIYF. CDR3 nucleotides: TGTGCCAGCAGCGAGGGTCCCTCTGGAAACACCATATATTTT.

In DNA form, the CDR3 reads TGTGCCAGCAGCTTAGGGGAGGGGATAGCCAAAAACATTCAGTACTTC. It yields the protein CASSLGEGIAKNIQYF. This rearrangement joins TRBV7-2 to TRBJ2-4; TRBD2 agrees at 7 bases. CDR1 and CDR2 (germline): SGHTA, FQGNSA. This CDR3 is built from 16 residues. V shed 1 base, J shed 0 bases, and the junction held 3 bases outside the gene matches.

The chain couples TRBV11-2 to TRBJ2-7; TRBD1 matches 8 bases. This CDR3 has 13 amino acids. Per the germline V gene, CDR1 is SGHAT and CDR2 is FQNNGV. With V trimmed by 7 bases and J by 3 bases, 5 bases remained unmatched. The CDR3 DNA reads as TGTGCCAGCAACGGCAGGGGGCTCTACGAGCAGTACTTC. It specifies CASNGRGLYEQYF.

The chain employs TRBV28 and TRBJ1-2; D gene unclear. Trimming cost V 10 bases and J 4 bases, with 10 bases left between them. This CDR3 contains 11 residues. Per the germline V gene, CDR1 is MDHEN and CDR2 is SYDVKM. The CDR3 sequence is CATSESYGYTF. CDR3 nucleotides: TGTGCCACTTCCGAGTCCTATGGCTACACCTTC.

The chain links TRBV6-5 to TRBJ1-1, with a weak D call TRBD1 (5 bases). This CDR3 spans 14 amino acids. CDR1 is MNHEY and CDR2 is SVGAGI in the germline V gene. V gave up 0 bases and J gave up 2 bases, with 7 bases separating them. The CDR3 loop reads CASSYSGANTEAFF. Written as DNA, the CDR3 is TGTGCCAGCAGTTACTCAGGGGCAAACACTGAAGCTTTCTTT.

The rearrangement links TRBV5-1 to TRBJ2-7; 14 bases are a match to TRBD2. This CDR3 contains 15 residues. CDR1 and CDR2 from the germline V gene are SGHRS and YFSETQ. Trimming removed 4 bases from V and 2 bases from J; junction bases left unmatched: 2. Here the CDR3 reads CASSPGLAGAYEQYF. CDR3 bases: TGCGCCAGCAGCCCGGGACTAGCGGGAGCCTACGAGCAGTACTTC.

The V call is TRBV7-9, the J call TRBJ2-3, with 12 bases identical to TRBD2. Germline CDR1 is SEHNR and CDR2 is FQNEAQ (reference sequence). CDR3 length equals 15 residues. Losses at the gene ends were 4 bases for V and 7 bases for J; bases not matched to a gene: 6. The CDR3 sequence: CASSSTSGSTYTQYF. The CDR3 coding sequence is TGTGCCAGCAGCTCGACTAGCGGGAGTACGTATACGCAGTATTTT.

V usage is TRBV15 and J usage is TRBJ1-5; D unclear. CDR3 size: 14 residues. The ends were cut back, 5 bases at V and 3 bases at J, with 11 bases in the middle. Germline V lookup: CDR1 LNHNV, CDR2 YYDKDF (reference sequence). CDR3 in amino acids: CATSGGLFNQPQHF. In DNA form, the CDR3 reads TGTGCCACCAGCGGCGGGCTGTTCAATCAGCCCCAGCATTTT.

The chain combines TRBV7-8 with TRBJ2-2; D is undetermined. This CDR3 spans 15 amino acids. Trimming took 2 bases from V and 1 from J, leaving 8 bases between them. The V gene's germline CDR1 is SGHVS and CDR2 FQNEAQ. The CDR3 bases are TGTGCCAGCAGCTTAAGATCAGTGAACACCGGGGAGCTGTTTTTT. Amino acids: CASSLRSVNTGELFF.

The chain couples TRBV11-2 to TRBJ2-5; 12 positions match TRBD2. The CDR3 spans 16 residues. After removal of 5 bases from V and 4 bases from J, the junction contained 8 bases not matched to a gene. The germline V gene has CDR1 SGHAT and CDR2 FQNNGV. The DNA of the CDR3 is TGTGCCAGCAGCAGAAGACTAGCGGGGGTGTCAGAGACCCAGTACTTC. Its protein product is CASSRRLAGVSETQYF.

The rearrangement links TRBV5-1 to TRBJ2-5, with 8 bases that match TRBD1. V trimming: 0 bases; J trimming: 1 base; junction bases outside the gene matches: 5. CDR1 and CDR2 from the germline V gene are SGHRS and YFSETQ. The length of the CDR3 is 16 residues. In nucleotides, the CDR3 is TGCGCCAGCAGCTTGGGGGACAGGAGCCTCCAAGAGACCCAGTACTTC. As protein: CASSLGDRSLQETQYF.

The genes are TRBV6-5 and TRBJ2-2; D may be TRBD1 (5 bases). CDR3 length: 15 residues. The ends were cut back, 0 bases at V and 10 bases at J, with 15 bases in the middle. Germline CDR1 MNHEY, CDR2 SVGAGI. The CDR3 region has the DNA TGTGCCAGCAGTTACTCGAATGCAGGGTCTTCGGAGCTGTTTTTT. This sequence encodes CASSYSNAGSSELFF.

This clone was detected a few times. V is TRBV19 and J is TRBJ1-2, with 7 bases aligning to TRBD1. V was pared by 4 bases and J by 1 base, with 9 bases of the junction left unmatched. Germline-derived CDR1 and CDR2 are LNHDA and SQIVND (reference sequence). The CDR3 sequence is 16 residues long. Here the CDR3 DNA reads TGTGCCAGTAGTACGCCGGGACAGACTTATAACTATGGCTACACCTTC. Its protein product is CASSTPGQTYNYGYTF.